This TCR beta chain was sequenced for a study of blood T cell repertoires in COVID-19. Clones were read by immunoSEQ multiplex PCR, and TCRdb kept only the in-frame ones, dropping some. Of approximately 70,000 clones listed, roughly 80% were seen once; the top ten hold 8% to 10%. Trimming took 6 bases from V and 0 from J; bases not matched to a gene: 4. The V gene's germline CDR1 is MNHEY and CDR2 SVGAGI. The CDR3 covers 15 residues. What was sequenced was peripheral blood. The V and J genes are TRBV6-5 and TRBJ2-7; TRBD2 matches 11 bases. This TCR was sampled from a woman of 80 years or more with acute or convalescent COVID-19. The CDR3 bases are TGTGCCAGCAGATCGACTAGCGGGGCCTCCTACGAGCAGTACTTC. Its translation is CASRSTSGASYEQYF.